The TCR beta chain under discussion was sequenced for a study of tumor-infiltrating lymphocytes in primary liver carcinoma. Starting from around 0.45 ug of total RNA, TCR beta cDNA was produced with a primer in the constant region. It was through three nested multiplex PCR rounds of slightly modified ARM-PCR that TCR beta libraries arose. Investigators reported that the first two PCR rounds, at 10 cycles each, used TRBV1-TRBV30 forward primers with a C-beta reverse primer. Using its own MiXCR run on the multiplex PCR reads, TCRdb lists one record per CDR3 protein. The data hold over 100,000 distinct CDR3 sequences, with nearly 70% observed a single time. Turning to this clonotype: Its specificity is not known. Because it lacks the conserved phenylalanine or tryptophan at the end, this CDR3 is likely a read error.

From unsorted bulk tissue weighing about 20-32 mg, DNA and RNA were co-extracted. Per germline, CDR1 MNHEY and CDR2 SVGAGI. The CDR3 totals 14 residues. Trimming pared 7 bases from V and 8 bases from J, leaving 18 bases between. Study outcomes and limitations: The study found tumor-adjacent and tumor-blood pairs overlapped less than tumor region pairs.

This sequence originates from a woman aged 60-70 years with primary liver carcinoma and hepatitis B virus infection. What was sequenced was tumor-adjacent normal liver tissue. The rearrangement links TRBV6-5 to TRBJ2-1; D might be TRBD2 (5 bases). This CDR3 reads CASTIGPRGDEQFL. Here the CDR3 DNA reads TGTGCCAGCACCATCGGACCTCGGGGAGATGAGCAGTTCCTC.